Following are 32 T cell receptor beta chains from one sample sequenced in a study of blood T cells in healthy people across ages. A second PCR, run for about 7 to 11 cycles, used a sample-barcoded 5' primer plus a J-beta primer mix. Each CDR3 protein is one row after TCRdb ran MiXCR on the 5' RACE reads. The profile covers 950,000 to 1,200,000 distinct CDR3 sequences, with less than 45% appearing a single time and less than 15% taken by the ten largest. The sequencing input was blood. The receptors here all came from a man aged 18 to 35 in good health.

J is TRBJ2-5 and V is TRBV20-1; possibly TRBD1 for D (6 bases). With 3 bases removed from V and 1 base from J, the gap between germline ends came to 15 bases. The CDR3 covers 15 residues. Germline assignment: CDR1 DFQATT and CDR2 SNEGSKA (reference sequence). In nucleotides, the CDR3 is TGCAGTGCTAGCTTTTCCCGGACAGCCCAAGAGACCCAGTACTTC. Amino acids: CSASFSRTAQETQYF.

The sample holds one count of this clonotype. The CDR3 coding sequence is TGCGCCAGCAGCCAAGAAAGCGGCGGCTATCAGCCCCAGCATTTT. Protein product: CASSQESGGYQPQHF. The chain employs TRBV4-3 and TRBJ1-5; no reliable D call. The germline V and J ends were trimmed by 0 bases and 5 bases, with 11 bases remaining between them. The CDR3 consists of 15 residues. Germline lookup yields CDR1 LGHNA and CDR2 YSLEER.

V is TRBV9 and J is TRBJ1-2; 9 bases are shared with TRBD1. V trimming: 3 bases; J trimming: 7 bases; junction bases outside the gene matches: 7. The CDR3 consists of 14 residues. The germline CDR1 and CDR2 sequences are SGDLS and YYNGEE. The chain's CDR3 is CASSGPDRGGGYTF. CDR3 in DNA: TGTGCCAGCAGCGGACCGGACAGGGGAGGTGGCTACACCTTC.

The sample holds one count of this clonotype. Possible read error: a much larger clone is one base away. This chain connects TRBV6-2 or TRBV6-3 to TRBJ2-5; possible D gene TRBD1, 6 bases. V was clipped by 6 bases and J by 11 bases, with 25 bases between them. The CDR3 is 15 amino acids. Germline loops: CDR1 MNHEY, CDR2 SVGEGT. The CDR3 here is CASSPDRNSYNEQYF. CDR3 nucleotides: TGTGCCAGCAGCCCGGACAGAAACTCCTACAATGAGCAGTACTTC.

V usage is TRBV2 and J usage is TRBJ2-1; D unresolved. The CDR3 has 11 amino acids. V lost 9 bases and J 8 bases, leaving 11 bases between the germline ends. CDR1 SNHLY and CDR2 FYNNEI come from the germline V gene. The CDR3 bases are TGTGCCAGTCAGGACGGCGATGAGCAGTTCTTC. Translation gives CASQDGDEQFF.

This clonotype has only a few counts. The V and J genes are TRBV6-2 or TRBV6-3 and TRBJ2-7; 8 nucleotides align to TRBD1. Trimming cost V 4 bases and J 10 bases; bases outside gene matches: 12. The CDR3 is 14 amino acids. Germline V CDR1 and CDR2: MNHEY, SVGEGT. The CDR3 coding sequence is TGTGCCAGCAGTTCGCCCAGGGGGCTTAACAACCAGTACTTC. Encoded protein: CASSSPRGLNNQYF.

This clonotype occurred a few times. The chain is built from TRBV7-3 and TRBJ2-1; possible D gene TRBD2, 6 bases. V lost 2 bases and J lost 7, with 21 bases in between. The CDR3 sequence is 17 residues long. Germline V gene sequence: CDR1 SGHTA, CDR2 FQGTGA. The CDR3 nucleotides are TGTGCCAGCAGCTTATGGGAGGTGGGGTTTCTAGGAAATGAGCAGTTCTTC. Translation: CASSLWEVGFLGNEQFF.

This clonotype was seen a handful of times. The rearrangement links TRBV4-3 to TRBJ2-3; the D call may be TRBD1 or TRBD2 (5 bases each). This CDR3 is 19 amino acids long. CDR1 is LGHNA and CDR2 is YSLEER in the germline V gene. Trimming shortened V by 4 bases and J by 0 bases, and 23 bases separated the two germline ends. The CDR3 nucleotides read TGCGCCAGCAGCCGTACGTTACCGGGACGGATTATTAGCACAGATACGCAGTATTTT. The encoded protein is CASSRTLPGRIISTDTQYF.

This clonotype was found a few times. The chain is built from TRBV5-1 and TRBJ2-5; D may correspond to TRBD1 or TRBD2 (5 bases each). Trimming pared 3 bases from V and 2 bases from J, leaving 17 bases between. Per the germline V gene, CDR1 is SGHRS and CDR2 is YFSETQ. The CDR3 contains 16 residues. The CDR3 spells CASSWRPRDRQETQYF. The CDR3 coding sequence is TGCGCCAGCAGCTGGAGGCCCCGGGACCGACAAGAGACCCAGTACTTC.

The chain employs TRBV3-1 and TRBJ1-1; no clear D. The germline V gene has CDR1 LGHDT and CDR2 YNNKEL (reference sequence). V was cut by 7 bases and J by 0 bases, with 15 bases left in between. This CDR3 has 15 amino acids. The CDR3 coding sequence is TGTGCCAGCAAGCCCTCTCGGGGTGTGAACACTGAAGCTTTCTTT. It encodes CASKPSRGVNTEAFF.

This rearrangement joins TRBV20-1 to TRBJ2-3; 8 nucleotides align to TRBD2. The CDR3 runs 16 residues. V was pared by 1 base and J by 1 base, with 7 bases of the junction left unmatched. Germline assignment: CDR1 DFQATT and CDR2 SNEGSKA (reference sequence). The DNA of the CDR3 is TGCAGTGCTAGAGGTGACGTTAGCGGGGGCACAGATACGCAGTATTTT. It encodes CSARGDVSGGTDTQYF.

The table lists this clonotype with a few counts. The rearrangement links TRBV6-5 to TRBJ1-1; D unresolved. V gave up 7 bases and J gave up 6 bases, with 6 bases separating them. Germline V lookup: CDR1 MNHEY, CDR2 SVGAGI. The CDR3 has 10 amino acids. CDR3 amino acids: CASIGAEAFF. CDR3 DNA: TGTGCCAGCATCGGGGCTGAAGCTTTCTTT.

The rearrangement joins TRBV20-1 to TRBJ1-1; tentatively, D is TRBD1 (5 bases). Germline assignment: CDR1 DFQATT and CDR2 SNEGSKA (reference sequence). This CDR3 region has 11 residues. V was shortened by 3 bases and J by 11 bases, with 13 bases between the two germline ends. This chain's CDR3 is CSAREDGAAFF. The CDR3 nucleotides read TGCAGTGCTAGGGAGGACGGGGCGGCTTTCTTT.

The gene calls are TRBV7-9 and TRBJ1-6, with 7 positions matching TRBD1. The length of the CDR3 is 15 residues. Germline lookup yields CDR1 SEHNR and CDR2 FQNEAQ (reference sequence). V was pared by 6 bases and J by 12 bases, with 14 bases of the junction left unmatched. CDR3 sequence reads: CASSYSRGQGEPLHF. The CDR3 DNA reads TGTGCCAGCAGTTATTCCCGAGGGCAGGGGGAACCCCTCCACTTT.

The CDR3 loop reads CLVTGGENEQYF. For the CDR3, the DNA is TGTTTAGTAACAGGGGGTGAGAATGAGCAGTACTTC. The gene calls are TRBV7-9 and TRBJ2-5; 8 bases map to TRBD1. CDR1 and CDR2 from the germline V gene are SEHNR and FQNEAQ (reference sequence). The CDR3 is 12 amino acids.

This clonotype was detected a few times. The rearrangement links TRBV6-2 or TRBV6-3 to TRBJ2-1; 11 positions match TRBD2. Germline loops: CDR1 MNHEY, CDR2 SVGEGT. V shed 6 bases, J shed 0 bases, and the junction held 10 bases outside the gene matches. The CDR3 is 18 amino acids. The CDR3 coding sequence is TGTGCCAGCAGACCGAGACTAGCGGGGAAGAGCTCCTACAATGAGCAGTTCTTC. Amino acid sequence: CASRPRLAGKSSYNEQFF.

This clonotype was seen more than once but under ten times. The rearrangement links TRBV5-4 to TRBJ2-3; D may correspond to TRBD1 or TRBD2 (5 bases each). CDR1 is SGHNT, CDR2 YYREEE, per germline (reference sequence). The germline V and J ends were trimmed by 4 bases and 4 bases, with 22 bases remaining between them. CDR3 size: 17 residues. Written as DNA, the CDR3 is TGTGCCAGCAGCCCTACCGGGGCCCGGCGAGGCCCAGATACGCAGTATTTT. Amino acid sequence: CASSPTGARRGPDTQYF.

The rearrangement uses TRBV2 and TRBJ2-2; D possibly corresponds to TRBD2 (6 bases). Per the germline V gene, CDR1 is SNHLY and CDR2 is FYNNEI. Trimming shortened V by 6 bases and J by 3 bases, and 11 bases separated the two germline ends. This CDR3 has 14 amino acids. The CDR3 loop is CASRRRGYTGELFF. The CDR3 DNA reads TGTGCCAGCAGGCGGCGGGGATACACCGGGGAGCTGTTTTTT.

The CDR3 DNA reads as TGTGCCAGCAGCCCTGGGGGGGCAAGAACTGAAGCTTTCTTT. Amino acid sequence: CASSPGGARTEAFF. V and J are TRBV7-3 and TRBJ1-1; TRBD1 might be the D (6 bases). Per germline, CDR1 SGHTA and CDR2 FQGTGA. This CDR3 region has 14 residues. V lost 5 bases to trimming and J lost 5 bases, with 15 bases between them.

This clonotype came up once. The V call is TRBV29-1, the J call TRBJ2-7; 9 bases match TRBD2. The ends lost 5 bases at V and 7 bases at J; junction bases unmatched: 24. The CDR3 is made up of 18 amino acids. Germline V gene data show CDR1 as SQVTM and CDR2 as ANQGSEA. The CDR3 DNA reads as TGCAGCGTTACCTCGCCTCTAGCGGGGATCCGCTCCTACAATGAGCAGTACTTC. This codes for CSVTSPLAGIRSYNEQYF.

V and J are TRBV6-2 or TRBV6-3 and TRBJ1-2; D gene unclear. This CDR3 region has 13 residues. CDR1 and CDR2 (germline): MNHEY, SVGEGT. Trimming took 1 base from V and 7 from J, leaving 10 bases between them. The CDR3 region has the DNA TGTGCCAGCAGTTACTTGGGAATCGGTGGCTACACCTTC. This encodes CASSYLGIGGYTF.

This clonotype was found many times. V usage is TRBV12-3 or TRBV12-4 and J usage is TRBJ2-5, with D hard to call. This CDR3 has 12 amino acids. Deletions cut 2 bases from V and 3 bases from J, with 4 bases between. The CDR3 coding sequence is TGTGCCAGCAGTTTAATAAAAGAGACCCAGTACTTC. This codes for CASSLIKETQYF.

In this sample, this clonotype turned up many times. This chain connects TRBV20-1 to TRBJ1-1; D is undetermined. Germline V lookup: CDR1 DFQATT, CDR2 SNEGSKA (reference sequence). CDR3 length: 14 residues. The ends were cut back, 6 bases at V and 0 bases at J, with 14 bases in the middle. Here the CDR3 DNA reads TGCAGTGCCCCTTTGGGAGGGATGAACACTGAAGCTTTCTTT. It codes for CSAPLGGMNTEAFF.

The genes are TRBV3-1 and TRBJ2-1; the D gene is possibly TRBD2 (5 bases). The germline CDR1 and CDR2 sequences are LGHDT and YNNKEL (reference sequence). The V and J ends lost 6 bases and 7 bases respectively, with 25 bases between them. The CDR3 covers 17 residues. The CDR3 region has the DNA TGTGCCAGCAGGCAATTGGGCGGGCGCTATACAAATAATGAGCAGTTCTTC. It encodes CASRQLGGRYTNNEQFF.

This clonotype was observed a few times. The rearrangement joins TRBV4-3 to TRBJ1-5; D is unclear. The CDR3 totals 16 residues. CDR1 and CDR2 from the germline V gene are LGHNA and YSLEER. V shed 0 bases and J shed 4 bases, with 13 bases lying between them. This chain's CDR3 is CASSQDLRAENQPQHF. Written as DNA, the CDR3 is TGCGCCAGCAGCCAAGATCTCCGGGCAGAGAATCAGCCCCAGCATTTT.

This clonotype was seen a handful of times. CDR3 loop: CASSEDTGATNEKLFF. CDR3 bases: TGTGCCAGCAGTGAGGACACAGGGGCAACTAATGAAAAACTGTTTTTT. V gene TRBV25-1 combines with J gene TRBJ1-4, with 7 bases that match TRBD1. V shed 3 bases, J shed 0 bases, and the junction held 4 bases outside the gene matches. This CDR3 comprises 16 residues. Germline CDR1 and CDR2: MGHDK and SYGVNS.

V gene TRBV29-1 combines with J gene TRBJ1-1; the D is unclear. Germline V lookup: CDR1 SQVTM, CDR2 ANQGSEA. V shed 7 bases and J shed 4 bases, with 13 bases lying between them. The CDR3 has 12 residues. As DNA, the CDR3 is TGCAGCGCCCATGGACTGATCACTGAAGCTTTCTTT. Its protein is CSAHGLITEAFF.

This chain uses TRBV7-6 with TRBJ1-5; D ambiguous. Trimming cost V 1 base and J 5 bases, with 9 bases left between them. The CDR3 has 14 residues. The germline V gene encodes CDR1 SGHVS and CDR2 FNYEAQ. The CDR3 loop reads CASSLEGIDQPQHF. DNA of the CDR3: TGTGCCAGCAGCTTAGAAGGGATCGATCAGCCCCAGCATTTT.

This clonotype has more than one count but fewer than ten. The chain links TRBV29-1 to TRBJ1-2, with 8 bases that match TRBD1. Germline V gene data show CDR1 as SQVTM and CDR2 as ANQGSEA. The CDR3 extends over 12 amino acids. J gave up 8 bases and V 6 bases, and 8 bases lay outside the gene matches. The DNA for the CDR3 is TGCAGCGTCGCCACCGGACAGGGAGGCTACACCTTC. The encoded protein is CSVATGQGGYTF.

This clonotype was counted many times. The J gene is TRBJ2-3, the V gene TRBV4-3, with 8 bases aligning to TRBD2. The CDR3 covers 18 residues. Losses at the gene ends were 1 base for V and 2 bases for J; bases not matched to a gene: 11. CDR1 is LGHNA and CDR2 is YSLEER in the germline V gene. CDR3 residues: CASSQASGIAGSTDTQYF. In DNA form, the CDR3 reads TGCGCCAGCAGCCAAGCATCCGGAATAGCGGGGTCCACAGATACGCAGTATTTT.

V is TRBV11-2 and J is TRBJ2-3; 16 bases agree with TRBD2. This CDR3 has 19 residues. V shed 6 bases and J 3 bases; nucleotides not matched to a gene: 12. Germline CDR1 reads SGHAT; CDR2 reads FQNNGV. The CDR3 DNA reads TGTGCCAGCAGACACCCCGGGACTAGCGGGGGGGCCAAGACAGATACGCAGTATTTT. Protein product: CASRHPGTSGGAKTDTQYF.

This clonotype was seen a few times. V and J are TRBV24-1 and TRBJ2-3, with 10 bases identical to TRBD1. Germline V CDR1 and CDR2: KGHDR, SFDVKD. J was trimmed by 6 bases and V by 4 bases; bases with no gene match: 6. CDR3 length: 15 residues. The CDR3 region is CATSDPGQGFDTQYF. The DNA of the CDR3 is TGTGCCACCAGTGACCCGGGACAGGGGTTTGATACGCAGTATTTT.